The present entry profiles one TCR beta chain with its context. Ten or more counts support this clonotype. Its antigen target is currently unknown. Per-base qualities were not stored, and no clone one base away is much larger. Deletion took 0 bases off V and 8 bases off J, with a span of 14 bases between the germline ends. There are 15 amino acids in the CDR3, from cysteine to phenylalanine inclusive. The entry retains the CDR3 DNA only, 45 bases that are in frame from base 1. CDR1 SGHRS and CDR2 YFSETQ were looked up in the germline V gene. cDNA synthesis used template-switch 5'RACE with a primer carrying a 10-nucleotide random unique molecular identifier tagging each TCR transcript. Over 170 million TCR-beta sequences, covering 15-18 subjects, were produced in each sequencing run. The RNeasy kit was used to extract total RNA. The KAPA Real-time Library Amplification kit was used to amplify TCR-beta VDJ regions with primers for the TCR constant region and the 5'RACE anchor. Sample indexes and Illumina adaptors were added in a first PCR, and a second PCR then increased library yield. The roughly 650 bp TCR product was size-selected on a 2% E-gel SizeSelection system after Ampure bead purification. Before pooling, library quality was checked on a Bioanalyzer, concentration was measured with Qubit, and libraries were quantified with the Kapa Library Quantification kit. Libraries were sequenced paired-end 2 x 150 bp on an Illumina HiSeq 2500. To increase sequence diversity, 25-30% phiX was spiked into each library pool. Under the source paper's analysis protocol: Quality-filtered reads were processed with the UMI-based MiGEC pipeline, which removed over 80% of raw TCR sequences during error correction. VDJ genes were aligned to IMGT germline references, and clonotypes were defined by unique CDR3 amino acid sequence plus V-J genes. Clonal expansion, Shannon diversity, and CDR3 relatedness (CalcPairwiseDistances, ClusterSamples) were evaluated with VDJtools, and phylogenetic trees were built with CLCbio workbench. A clone was classed as expanded if it had 8 or more unique UMIs, a cutoff based on coefficient-of-variation modelling across technical triplicates. TCRdb reprocessed the public reads (quality trimming at Q25 with fastp, clone calling with MiXCR) and kept in-frame beta chains. Every entry covers one CDR3 protein and lists the most common genes and DNA from its rows. Clone size and V and J calls follow TCRdb, not the original study. In this sample the table shows 25,000 or so distinct CDR3 sequences, 13% of which occur a single time. The ten largest clones add up to about 5.5% of the sample.

This specimen comes from a study of neurological immune-mediated disorders (dated by TCRdb to about 2019). For context, the study as a whole: Peripheral blood TCR-beta repertoires from HTLV-I-associated myelopathy (HAM/TSP) patients, multiple sclerosis patients and healthy controls were compared by UMI-based sequencing. The cohort included approximately 68 subjects: around 15 with HAM/TSP, around 34 with multiple sclerosis, and 20 healthy controls. Technical triplicate libraries were sequenced so that the variability in frequency of each individual clone could be precisely calculated. The 106 TCR-beta libraries covered PBMC samples along with longitudinal samples, technical triplicates, and paired sorted CD4+ and CD8+ T-cell subsets. General conclusions and limits of the study: TCR clonal expansion was highest in HAM/TSP patients and lowest in MS patients, with MS patients falling below even healthy controls. No identical CDR3 amino acid sequences were shared among expanded clones across subjects, suggesting private TCR-beta repertoires in all groups.

The time point label of this sample denotes: technical triplicate 1. TCR libraries for sorted subsets were made from roughly 950,000 sorted CD4+ or CD8+ T cells. Peripheral blood was subjected to Ficoll-Hypaque density gradient centrifugation to isolate PBMCs, which were then cryopreserved in liquid nitrogen. The study also sequenced paired sorted CD4+ and CD8+ subsets from healthy controls, HAM/TSP patients and MS patients. The receptor was isolated from a female donor with HTLV-1-associated myelopathy (HAM/TSP). In this chain, TRBV5-1 is recombined with TRBJ2-2; the D gene remains uncertain. The sample taken for sequencing was CD4+ T cells from blood. CDR3 region: CASSLDQGLAGELFF. The sequenced DNA: TGCGCCAGCAGCTTGGACCAAGGGCTCGCAGGGGAGCTGTTTTTT.